This T cell receptor (beta chain) was identified during a study of blood T cell repertoires in COVID-19. CDR1 SGHRS and CDR2 YFSETQ come from the germline V gene. This CDR3 contains 14 residues. Trimming removed 4 bases from V and 7 bases from J, with 18 bases in between. Method: immunoSEQ multiplex PCR; TCRdb's copy keeps in-frame clones and lacks some. The sample shows 110,000 to 150,000 clones, around 83% of them seen only once. The chain recombines TRBV5-1 with TRBJ2-7; D may be TRBD2 (5 bases). The sequenced sample was peripheral blood. This receptor was identified in a woman of 80 years or more with acute or convalescent COVID-19. The CDR3 sequence is CASSLAEGSREQYF. CDR3 coding DNA: TGCGCCAGCAGCCTAGCCGAGGGATCGCGGGAGCAGTACTTC.